This T cell receptor (beta chain) was found in a study of blood T cell repertoires in COVID-19. Across the study: Samples representing acute and convalescent COVID-19 were sourced from the United States, Italy and Spain. T cells, B-cell-depleted T cells, or PBMCs provided the cDNA or gDNA that served as material.

Authors' methods: Amplification from reference gene primers served as the basis for estimated nucleated cell counts. This table comes from immunoSEQ multiplex PCR, and its TCRdb copy is limited to in-frame clones, with some not included. V, J and clone size derive from that table, while D and trimming were established from the DNA sequence. The data contain 150,000 or so clones, about 88% of them singletons. In Seattle, patients joined the study during active infection and were tracked longitudinally. The germline V gene encodes CDR1 SNHLY and CDR2 FYNNEI. This CDR3 is 12 amino acids long. Between the trimmed V and J ends, which lost 10 bases and 5 bases, there was a span of 14 bases. This clone was found a few times.

Sequencing was performed on peripheral blood. The gene calls are TRBV2 and TRBJ2-5; perhaps TRBD2 as D (5 bases). This sequence originates from a man in his sixties with COVID-19, enrolled during active disease. This chain's CDR3 is CATGSPGETQYF. Written as DNA, the CDR3 is TGTGCCACCGGCTCACCGGGGGAGACCCAGTACTTC.